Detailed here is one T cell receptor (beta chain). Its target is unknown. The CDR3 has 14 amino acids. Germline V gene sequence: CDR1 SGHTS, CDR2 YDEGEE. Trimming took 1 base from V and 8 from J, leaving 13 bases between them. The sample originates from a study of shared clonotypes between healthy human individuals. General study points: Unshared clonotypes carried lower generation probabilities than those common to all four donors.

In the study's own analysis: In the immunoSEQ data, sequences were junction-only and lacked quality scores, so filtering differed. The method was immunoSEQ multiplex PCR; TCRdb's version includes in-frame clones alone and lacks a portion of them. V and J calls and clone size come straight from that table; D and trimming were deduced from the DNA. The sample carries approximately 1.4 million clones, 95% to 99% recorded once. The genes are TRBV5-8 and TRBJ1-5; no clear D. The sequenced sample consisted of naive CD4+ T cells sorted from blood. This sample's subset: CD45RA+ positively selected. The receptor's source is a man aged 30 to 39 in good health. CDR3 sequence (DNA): TGTGCCAGCAGCTTGAGTCTGGTCTTGGAGCCCCAGCATTTT. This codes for CASSLSLVLEPQHF.